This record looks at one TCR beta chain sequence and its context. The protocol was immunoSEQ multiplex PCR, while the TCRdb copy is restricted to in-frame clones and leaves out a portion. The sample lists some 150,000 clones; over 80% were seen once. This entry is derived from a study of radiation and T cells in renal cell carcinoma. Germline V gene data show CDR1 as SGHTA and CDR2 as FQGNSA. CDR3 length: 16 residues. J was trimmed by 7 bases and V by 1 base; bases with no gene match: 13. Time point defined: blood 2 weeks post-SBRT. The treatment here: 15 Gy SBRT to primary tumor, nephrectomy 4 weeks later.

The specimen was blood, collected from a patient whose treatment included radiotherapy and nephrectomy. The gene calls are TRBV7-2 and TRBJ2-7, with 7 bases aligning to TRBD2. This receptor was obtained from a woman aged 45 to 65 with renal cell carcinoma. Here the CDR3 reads CASSLVGGGPLGEQYF. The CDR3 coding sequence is TGTGCCAGCAGCTTAGTTGGCGGGGGACCCCTTGGTGAGCAGTACTTC.